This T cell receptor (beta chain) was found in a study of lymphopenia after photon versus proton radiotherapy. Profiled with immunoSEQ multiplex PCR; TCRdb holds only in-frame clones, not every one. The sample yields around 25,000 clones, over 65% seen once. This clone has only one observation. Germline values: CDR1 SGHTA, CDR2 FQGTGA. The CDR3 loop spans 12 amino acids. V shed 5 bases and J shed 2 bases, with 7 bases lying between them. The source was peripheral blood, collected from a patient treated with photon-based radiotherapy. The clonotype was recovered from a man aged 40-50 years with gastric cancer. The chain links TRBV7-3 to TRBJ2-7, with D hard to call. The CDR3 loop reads CASSPLTYEQYF. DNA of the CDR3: TGTGCCAGCAGCCCCCTCACCTACGAGCAGTACTTC.